This TCR beta chain was sequenced in a study of blood T cell repertoires in COVID-19. TCRdb keeps only in-frame clones here, not all; method: immunoSEQ multiplex PCR. The table shows 200,000 to 250,000 clones, with about 83% occurring only once. Germline V gene sequence: CDR1 LGHNA, CDR2 YNFKEQ. V lost 4 bases and J 0 bases, leaving 15 bases between the germline ends. This CDR3 has 16 amino acids. Each participant's cohort was designated according to participant-reported clinical history. The receptor was isolated from a woman aged 35 to 49 who had recovered from COVID-19. The V gene is TRBV4-2, the J gene TRBJ1-2, with D perhaps matching TRBD1 (5 bases). Sample: PBMCs or T cells enriched from blood (not recorded which). The CDR3 DNA sequence: TGTGCCAGCAGCCTCTCCGAGGACAAGACTAACTATGGCTACACCTTC. Translation gives CASSLSEDKTNYGYTF.